The 31 T cell receptor beta chains given below trace back to one sample, sequenced in a study of CD8+CD57+ T cells in acquired aplastic anemia. The authors sequenced patients whose flow cytometry had shown CD8+CD57+ cell expansion. Genomic DNA, serving as template, underwent TCR beta VDJ and CDR3 profiling. TCRdb recomputed calls from the reads with MiXCR, one row per CDR3 protein. The data show 150,000 to 200,000 distinct CDR3 sequences, with around 43% seen just once and about 2.9% held by the top ten. The sample comprised sorted CD4+, CD8+, or CD8+CD57+ T cells (not recorded which) from PBMCs. Receptor source: a human donor with aplastic anemia.

This clonotype was found many times. The chain employs TRBV7-8 and TRBJ1-3; no clear D gene. Germline CDR1 reads SGHVS; CDR2 reads FQNEAQ. Trimming stripped 5 bases from V and 2 bases from J, with 13 bases between. This CDR3 contains 15 residues. CDR3 DNA sequence: TGTGCCAGCAGCCATGCAGGTTGGGCTGGAAACACCATATATTTT. Its translation is CASSHAGWAGNTIYF.

Concerning this clonotype: Mismatch with germline at one junction end may stem from a read error. The V call is TRBV7-2, the J call TRBJ1-2; D may be TRBD1 (5 bases). The CDR3 extends over 14 amino acids. Germline V gives CDR1 SGHTA, CDR2 FQGNSA. In nucleotides, the CDR3 is TGTGCCTGCAGCTTAGGCCAGGGTCCCTATGACTACACCTTC. Translated, it gives CACSLGQGPYDYTF.

This sequence joins TRBV20-1 and TRBJ1-3; D gene uncertain. This CDR3 has 11 amino acids. Germline V CDR1 and CDR2: DFQATT, SNEGSKA (reference sequence). Trimming pared 8 bases from V and 4 bases from J, leaving 9 bases between. The DNA of the CDR3 is TGCAGTTCGACTTCAGGAAACACCATATATTTT. Translation: CSSTSGNTIYF.

This clonotype was recorded at least ten times. The gene calls are TRBV27 and TRBJ2-6; no clear D. The length of the CDR3 is 14 residues. Germline V gene sequence: CDR1 MNHEY, CDR2 SMNVEV (reference sequence). Trimming removed 7 bases at V and 1 base at J, with 8 bases between. CDR3 sequence reads: CASNRWSGANVLTF. CDR3 in DNA: TGTGCCAGCAACCGGTGGTCTGGGGCCAACGTCCTGACTTTC.

This chain uses TRBV15 with TRBJ2-7; the D is unclear. The V end was cut by 0 bases, the J end by 4 bases, with 7 bases between. Germline CDR1 LNHNV, CDR2 YYDKDF (reference sequence). The CDR3 extends over 13 amino acids. CDR3 residues: CATSRDIPYEQYF. The CDR3 DNA reads TGTGCCACCAGCAGAGATATCCCGTACGAGCAGTACTTC.

This chain connects TRBV2 to TRBJ2-7; a weak D match, TRBD2 (6 bases). Germline CDR1 reads SNHLY; CDR2 reads FYNNEI. This CDR3 region has 13 residues. The V end was cut by 6 bases, the J end by 3 bases, with 12 bases between. The CDR3 here is CASRSGRYYEQYF. DNA for the CDR3: TGTGCCAGCAGGAGCGGGCGCTACTACGAGCAGTACTTC.

This clonotype has a handful of counts. This chain links TRBV15 with TRBJ1-5; tentative D call: TRBD1 (5 bases). The CDR3 has 13 residues. V lost 9 bases to trimming and J lost 6 bases, with 15 bases between them. CDR1 is LNHNV and CDR2 is YYDKDF in the germline V gene (reference sequence). The CDR3 reads CATERGYGQPQHF. The CDR3 DNA sequence: TGTGCCACGGAAAGGGGATACGGTCAGCCCCAGCATTTT.

Notes on this clonotype: A much larger clone lies one base from this, so it may be a read error. This CDR3 reads CASSSIEKGTQYF. The CDR3 nucleotides read TGCGCCAGCAGCTCGATAGAGAAAGGGACCCAGTACTTC. The rearrangement joins TRBV5-1 to TRBJ2-5; D remains ambiguous. CDR3 length: 13 residues. V was shortened by 3 bases and J by 7 bases, with 13 bases between the two germline ends. Germline loops: CDR1 SGHRS, CDR2 YFSETQ.

The V and J genes are TRBV7-9 and TRBJ2-7; possibly TRBD2 for D (5 bases). Germline V gene sequence: CDR1 SEHNR, CDR2 FQNEAQ (reference sequence). CDR3 length: 13 amino acids. The V end lost 2 bases, the J end lost 3 bases, and 8 bases lay between the germline ends. CDR3 DNA sequence: TGTGCCAGCAGCTTAACGGGGAACTACGAGCAGTACTTC. This translates into CASSLTGNYEQYF.

The rearrangement uses TRBV20-1 and TRBJ1-1; possible D gene TRBD1, 5 bases. The V end was cut by 7 bases, the J end by 8 bases, with 23 bases between. The CDR3 covers 14 residues. CDR1 and CDR2 from the germline V gene are DFQATT and SNEGSKA (reference sequence). The CDR3 region is CSVNLGGREVEAFF. CDR3 DNA sequence: TGCAGTGTTAACCTCGGGGGACGGGAAGTAGAAGCTTTCTTT.

V gene TRBV9 combines with J gene TRBJ2-7, with a weak D call TRBD2 (5 bases). Germline V gene lookup returns CDR1 SGDLS and CDR2 YYNGEE. This CDR3 comprises 12 residues. V dropped 4 bases and J dropped 5 bases, with 10 bases sitting between them. The CDR3 protein is CASSPRGHEQYF. The DNA for the CDR3 is TGTGCCAGCAGCCCTCGAGGGCACGAGCAGTACTTC.

The V gene is TRBV19, the J gene TRBJ1-2; maybe TRBD1 (6 bases). Trimming left V 3 bases short and J 4 bases short, with 15 bases between. Germline V lookup: CDR1 LNHDA, CDR2 SQIVND (reference sequence). CDR3 length: 15 residues. This chain's CDR3 is CASSIGGAQSYGYTF. In DNA, the CDR3 is TGTGCCAGTAGTATTGGGGGGGCGCAGAGCTATGGCTACACCTTC. Supplemented by reference TRBV19 and TRBJ1-2, the full variable domain reads DGGITQSPKYLFRKEGQNVTLSCEQNLNHDAMYWYRQDPGQGLRLIYYSQIVNDFQKGDIAEGYSVSREKKESFPLTVTSAQKNPTAFYLCASSIGGAQSYGYTFGSGTRLTVV.

This clonotype was counted many times. The rearrangement uses TRBV5-4 and TRBJ1-2; 9 nucleotides match TRBD1. The CDR3 length is 14 residues. Germline V CDR1 and CDR2: SGHNT, YYREEE (reference sequence). J lost 4 bases, V lost 5 bases, and 6 bases had no gene match. CDR3 nucleotides: TGTGCCAGCAGTTGGGACAGGGAGGGCTATGGCTACACCTTC. Its translation is CASSWDREGYGYTF.

Of note for this clonotype: A read error may explain this, as a much larger clone is one base away. V and J are TRBV12-3 or TRBV12-4 and TRBJ1-1; D unresolved. There are 13 residues in the CDR3. V dropped 6 bases and J dropped 4 bases, with 12 bases sitting between them. Here the CDR3 DNA reads TGTGCCAGCAGAATCTCGGCGGGCACTGAAGCTTTCTTT. This sequence encodes CASRISAGTEAFF.

The chain combines TRBV4-1 with TRBJ1-1, with 7 bases that match TRBD1. The CDR3 is 12 residues long. Germline V lookup: CDR1 MGHRA, CDR2 YSYEKL. V lost 5 bases, J lost 5 bases, and 2 bases stayed unmatched. DNA for the CDR3: TGCGCCAGCAGCAAGGGACAGACTGAAGCTTTCTTT. It translates to CASSKGQTEAFF.

To note about this clonotype: Being one base from a much bigger clone, this may be a read error. CDR3 DNA: TGCGCCAGCAGCTTCTACAGGGACGGGGAGCTGTTTTTT. Amino acid sequence: CASSFYRDGELFF. The chain carries TRBV5-1 and TRBJ2-2; D perhaps matches TRBD1 (6 bases). The V and J ends lost 2 bases and 7 bases respectively, with 9 bases between them. Germline CDR1 is SGHRS and CDR2 is YFSETQ. This CDR3 region has 13 residues.

The genes are TRBV5-5 and TRBJ1-1; maybe TRBD1 (5 bases). Per germline, CDR1 SGHKS and CDR2 YYEKEE (reference sequence). This CDR3 is 14 amino acids long. Trimming shortened V by 7 bases and J by 0 bases, and 13 bases separated the two germline ends. The CDR3 sequence is CASEPGRLNTEAFF. The CDR3, as DNA: TGTGCCAGCGAGCCGGGACGCTTGAACACTGAAGCTTTCTTT.

The V gene is TRBV7-8, the J gene TRBJ2-7; 9 bases fit TRBD2. The J segment lost 4 bases and the V segment lost 4 bases, leaving 5 bases of the junction unmatched. The CDR3 is 14 amino acids. Per the germline V gene, CDR1 is SGHVS and CDR2 is FQNEAQ. The CDR3 coding sequence is TGTGCCAGCAGCTCTAGCGGGATCGCGTACGAGCAGTACTTC. As protein: CASSSSGIAYEQYF.

The sample holds many counts of this clonotype. The chain couples TRBV7-2 to TRBJ1-4; unclear D gene. This CDR3 is built from 14 residues. The V gene lost 2 bases and the J gene lost 4 bases, with 8 bases spanning the gap. Per the germline V gene, CDR1 is SGHTA and CDR2 is FQGNSA. The CDR3 here is CASSLTRDNEKLFF. DNA of the CDR3: TGTGCCAGCAGCTTAACCCGGGATAATGAAAAACTGTTTTTT.

Turning to this clonotype: Just one base apart from a much larger clone, this may be a read error. DNA of the CDR3: TGTGCCAGCAGCCAAACACAGGGCCCTGAAGCTCTCTTT. Translated, it gives CASSQTQGPEALF. This chain uses TRBV5-4 with TRBJ1-1; weak D call: TRBD1 (6 bases). Germline lookup yields CDR1 SGHNT and CDR2 YYREEE (reference sequence). The CDR3 sequence is 13 residues long.

At least ten counts were recorded for this clonotype. The chain recombines TRBV24-1 with TRBJ2-3; 8 bases fit TRBD1. With 4 bases clipped from V and 1 base from J, the junction kept 3 bases outside the gene matches. This CDR3 spans 15 amino acids. In germline, CDR1 is KGHDR, CDR2 SFDVKD. The CDR3 sequence: CATSDQGQGTDTQYF. The CDR3 nucleotides are TGTGCCACCAGTGACCAGGGACAGGGCACAGATACGCAGTATTTT.

This clonotype was seen repeatedly, ten times or more. The chain uses TRBV19 and TRBJ2-1, with 10 bases lining up with TRBD2. The V gene's germline CDR1 is LNHDA and CDR2 SQIVND (reference sequence). J lost 6 bases, V lost 2 bases, and 13 bases had no gene match. This CDR3 has 18 amino acids. The CDR3 bases are TGTGCCAGTAGTATATCCCCTTGGCGGACTAGCGGACTCAATGAGCAGTTCTTC. Translated: CASSISPWRTSGLNEQFF.

V and J are TRBV5-4 and TRBJ2-3; 9 nucleotides line up with TRBD1. V shed 0 bases, J shed 4 bases, and the junction held 6 bases outside the gene matches. CDR1 SGHNT and CDR2 YYREEE come from the germline V gene (reference sequence). The CDR3 spans 16 residues. CDR3 amino acids: CASSLVGQGTADTQYF. CDR3 bases: TGTGCCAGCAGCTTGGTCGGACAGGGGACGGCAGATACGCAGTATTTT.

The chain uses TRBV11-3 and TRBJ2-1; the match to TRBD1 covers 11 bases. Germline values: CDR1 SGHNT, CDR2 YENEEA. The CDR3 consists of 14 residues. V lost 4 bases, J lost 6 bases, and 2 bases stayed unmatched. The CDR3, as DNA: TGTGCCAGCAGCTCCGGGACAGGGGGCAATGAGCAGTTCTTC. This translates into CASSSGTGGNEQFF.

This clonotype was counted at least ten times. This rearrangement joins TRBV6-1 to TRBJ2-7; D call uncertain. With 5 bases removed from V and 2 bases from J, the gap between germline ends came to 16 bases. Germline V gene data show CDR1 as MNHNS and CDR2 as SASEGT. CDR3 size: 15 residues. CDR3 nucleotide sequence: TGTGCCAGCAGTCCCACTGGGCCACTGACCTACGAGCAGTACTTC. It is translated as CASSPTGPLTYEQYF.

The chain combines TRBV2 with TRBJ2-3, with a tentative D call TRBD1 (6 bases). The CDR3 has 15 residues. The V and J ends lost 6 bases and 2 bases respectively, with 15 bases between them. CDR1 is SNHLY, CDR2 FYNNEI, per germline. The CDR3 DNA follows: TGTGCCAGCAGCCCCAGGGGACCGAACACAGATACGCAGTATTTT. This encodes CASSPRGPNTDTQYF.

This clonotype came up once. The chain joins TRBV25-1 to TRBJ2-1, with 10 bases matching TRBD1. The ends lost 4 bases at V and 13 bases at J; junction bases unmatched: 7. CDR1 and CDR2 (germline): MGHDK, SYGVNS. The CDR3 sequence is 13 residues long. The CDR3 DNA is TGTGCCAGCAGTGGTGACAGGGGGCCCCTTCAGTTCTTC. Its protein is CASSGDRGPLQFF. Looking up the rest from reference TRBV25-1 and TRBJ2-1 gives the full variable domain: EADIYQTPRYLVIGTGKKITLECSQTMGHDKMYWYQQDPGMELHLIHYSYGVNSTEKGDLSSESTVSRIRTEHFPLTLESARPSHTSQYLCASSGDRGPLQFFGPGTRLTVL.

J is TRBJ1-2 and V is TRBV7-2; the D gene is possibly TRBD1 (6 bases). CDR1 is SGHTA and CDR2 is FQGNSA in the germline V gene. The CDR3 has 15 residues. V dropped 5 bases and J dropped 6 bases, with 19 bases sitting between them. CDR3 amino acids: CASSPPQGPGDGYTF. The CDR3 DNA is TGTGCCAGCAGCCCCCCTCAGGGGCCTGGAGATGGCTACACCTTC.

The chain joins TRBV7-2 to TRBJ1-5; no firm D call. V lost 1 base and J 3 bases, leaving 7 bases between the germline ends. The germline V gene encodes CDR1 SGHTA and CDR2 FQGNSA. CDR3 size: 14 residues. The CDR3 spells CASSLVQVNQPQHF. Here the CDR3 DNA reads TGTGCCAGCAGCTTAGTTCAGGTCAATCAGCCCCAGCATTTT. The complete variable domain, with remaining parts taken from reference TRBV7-2 and TRBJ1-5, reads GAGVSQSPSNKVTEKGKDVELRCDPISGHTALYWYRQSLGQGLEFLIYFQGNSAPDKSGLPSDRFSAERTGGSVSTLTIQRTQQEDSAVYLCASSLVQVNQPQHFGDGTRLSIL.

This clonotype has ten or more counts. The J gene is TRBJ2-7, the V gene TRBV20-1; 11 positions match TRBD1. Germline-derived CDR1 and CDR2 are DFQATT and SNEGSKA (reference sequence). CDR3 length: 13 residues. V lost 6 bases, J lost 5 bases, and 6 bases stayed unmatched. CDR3 protein: CSARTGGKHEQYF. The DNA for the CDR3 is TGCAGTGCCAGGACAGGGGGCAAACACGAGCAGTACTTC.

On this clonotype: A much larger clonotype is one base distant, so this may be a read error. J is TRBJ1-1 and V is TRBV19; no definite D call. The CDR3 contains 12 residues. Per germline, CDR1 LNHDA and CDR2 SQIVND (reference sequence). This chain's CDR3 is CASMLANTKAFF. DNA for the CDR3: TGTGCCAGTATGTTGGCGAACACTAAAGCTTTCTTT. Variable domain in full (rest from reference TRBV19 and TRBJ1-1): DGGITQSPKYLFRKEGQNVTLSCEQNLNHDAMYWYRQDPGQGLRLIYYSQIVNDFQKGDIAEGYSVSREKKESFPLTVTSAQKNPTAFYLCASMLANTKAFFGQGTRLTVV.